These 24 T cell receptor beta chains were sequenced from one sample in a study of shared clonotypes between healthy human individuals. Sequenced by immunoSEQ multiplex PCR; TCRdb stores in-frame clones only, minus some. This table holds hundreds of thousands of clones, 55% to 85% found once. The specimen sequenced was memory CD4+ T cells sorted from blood. The sample's subset: CD45RA-negative fraction. These receptors were taken from a woman in her twenties or thirties in good health.

The chain joins TRBV30 to TRBJ2-7; D gene ambiguous. This CDR3 is built from 13 residues. Germline values: CDR1 GTSNPN, CDR2 SVGIG (reference sequence). V lost 0 bases and J lost 5, with 11 bases in between. The DNA for the CDR3 is TGTGCCTGGAGTGTATCTACCGCCAACGAGCAGTACTTC. Protein: CAWSVSTANEQYF.

The rearrangement links TRBV5-1 to TRBJ2-3, with D possibly TRBD2 on 6 matching bases. CDR1 is SGHRS, CDR2 YFSETQ, per germline. The CDR3 sequence is 15 residues long. V dropped 5 bases and J dropped 2 bases, with 15 bases sitting between them. CDR3: CASSLPGLNTDTQYF. CDR3 DNA: TGCGCCAGCAGTCTCCCGGGACTGAACACAGATACGCAGTATTTT.

The chain uses TRBV11-2 and TRBJ2-1; weak D call: TRBD2 (7 bases). Germline CDR1 and CDR2: SGHAT and FQNNGV. This CDR3 spans 16 amino acids. V shed 5 bases and J shed 10 bases, with 24 bases lying between them. The CDR3 nucleotides read TGTGCCAGCAGCGCTCAGCGGGGATTACAGGGTACAGAGCAGTTCTTC. Translation gives CASSAQRGLQGTEQFF. Looking up the rest from reference TRBV11-2 and TRBJ2-1 gives the full variable domain: EAGVAQSPRYKIIEKRQSVAFWCNPISGHATLYWYQQILGQGPKLLIQFQNNGVVDDSQLPKDRFSAERLKGVDSTLKIQPAKLEDSAVYLCASSAQRGLQGTEQFFGPGTRLTVL.

The chain couples TRBV9 to TRBJ2-1; TRBD2 matches 9 bases. CDR1 and CDR2 from the germline V gene are SGDLS and YYNGEE. Trimming removed 3 bases from V and 2 bases from J; junction bases left unmatched: 3. This CDR3 has 15 residues. The CDR3 nucleotides are TGTGCCAGCAGCGAACGACTAGCGGCCTACAATGAGCAGTTCTTC. Protein product: CASSERLAAYNEQFF.

The genes are TRBV28 and TRBJ1-5; 7 bases map to TRBD1. V was pared by 4 bases and J by 3 bases, with 6 bases of the junction left unmatched. The CDR3 spans 15 residues. Germline CDR1 is MDHEN and CDR2 is SYDVKM. The CDR3 here is CASSSMTGNNQPQHF. Here the CDR3 DNA reads TGTGCCAGCAGTTCAATGACAGGGAACAATCAGCCCCAGCATTTT.

V is TRBV30 and J is TRBJ2-1; D is undetermined. The CDR3 extends over 15 amino acids. CDR1 GTSNPN and CDR2 SVGIG come from the germline V gene (reference sequence). The V end lost 5 bases, the J end lost 0 bases, and 14 bases lay between the germline ends. As DNA, the CDR3 is TGTGCCTGGCGAGACGCTGTTGCCTCCTACAATGAGCAGTTCTTC. It translates to CAWRDAVASYNEQFF. Filled out from reference TRBV30 and TRBJ2-1, the complete variable domain reads SQTIHQWPATLVQPVGSPLSLECTVEGTSNPNLYWYRQAAGRGLQLLFYSVGIGQISSEVPQNLSASRPQDRQFILSSKKLLLSDSGFYLCAWRDAVASYNEQFFGPGTRLTVL.

This clone was observed a few times. The gene calls are TRBV7-9 and TRBJ1-2, with TRBD1 identical over 11 bases. Germline CDR1 reads SEHNR; CDR2 reads FQNEAQ (reference sequence). The CDR3 contains 15 residues. Trimming took 5 bases from V and 8 from J; bases not matched to a gene: 10. Written as DNA, the CDR3 is TGTGCCAGCAGCGTAGGACAGGGGGCTCTATGGGGCTACACCTTC. This codes for CASSVGQGALWGYTF.

This clone appeared once. J is TRBJ2-7 and V is TRBV5-4, with 9 bases aligning to TRBD1. CDR3 length: 15 amino acids. Germline CDR1 and CDR2: SGHNT and YYREEE (reference sequence). V lost 4 bases to trimming and J lost 4 bases; unmatched junction nucleotides: 9. CDR3: CASSAPDRGQYEQYF. CDR3 sequence (DNA): TGTGCCAGCAGCGCACCGGACAGGGGCCAATACGAGCAGTACTTC.

The chain employs TRBV2 and TRBJ1-1; D is perhaps TRBD1 (6 bases). This CDR3 comprises 13 residues. Germline-derived CDR1 and CDR2 are SNHLY and FYNNEI. V was clipped by 6 bases and J by 4 bases, with 12 bases between them. DNA of the CDR3: TGTGCCAGCAGCGTGACAGGTAGCACTGAAGCTTTCTTT. The encoded protein is CASSVTGSTEAFF.

The V and J genes are TRBV5-6 and TRBJ2-1; TRBD2 aligns across 7 bases. CDR1 is SGHDT and CDR2 is YYEEEE in the germline V gene. This CDR3 spans 15 amino acids. Losses at the gene ends were 3 bases for V and 5 bases for J; bases not matched to a gene: 8. The CDR3 protein is CASSYLGGSDNEQFF. The CDR3 coding sequence is TGTGCCAGCAGCTACCTCGGCGGGAGTGACAATGAGCAGTTCTTC.

The V and J genes are TRBV5-1 and TRBJ2-7; D is undetermined. This CDR3 is built from 13 residues. Germline loops: CDR1 SGHRS, CDR2 YFSETQ. V shed 5 bases and J shed 4 bases, with 13 bases lying between them. The CDR3 coding sequence is TGCGCCAGCAGGGAAATGGGCAGGTACGAGCAGTACTTC. It codes for CASREMGRYEQYF.

V is TRBV19 and J is TRBJ1-2, with 7 bases identical to TRBD1. Germline V gene sequence: CDR1 LNHDA, CDR2 SQIVND (reference sequence). The CDR3 sequence is 13 residues long. The ends lost 9 bases at V and 5 bases at J; junction bases unmatched: 9. The CDR3 DNA reads as TGTGCCAGCCGGGGGGGACAGAGGTATGGCTACACCTTC. Residues: CASRGGQRYGYTF.

The rearrangement links TRBV5-1 to TRBJ1-3; TRBD1 matches at 7 bases. CDR1 and CDR2 from the germline V gene are SGHRS and YFSETQ. V shed 7 bases and J 0 bases; nucleotides not matched to a gene: 4. This CDR3 is built from 14 residues. The CDR3 protein is CASRQGTSGNTIYF. Written as DNA, the CDR3 is TGCGCCAGCCGACAGGGAACCTCTGGAAACACCATATATTTT.

This rearrangement joins TRBV2 to TRBJ2-5, with TRBD2 identical over 7 bases. Germline assignment: CDR1 SNHLY and CDR2 FYNNEI. The CDR3 has 15 amino acids. J lost 0 bases, V lost 4 bases, and 5 bases had no gene match. CDR3 nucleotides: TGTGCCAGCAGTGCCCAACTAGCGAACCAAGAGACCCAGTACTTC. Translating it yields CASSAQLANQETQYF.

This clone was counted only a few times. The chain joins TRBV23-1 to TRBJ1-5, with D possibly being TRBD1 (6 bases). TRBV23-1 carries the ORF label, with uncertain function. This CDR3 has 16 residues. V was pared by 4 bases and J by 5 bases, with 18 bases between. The CDR3 region has the DNA TGCGCCAGCAGTCCAACAGGGTTAATTACCGATCAGCCCCAGCATTTT. Residues: CASSPTGLITDQPQHF.

This clone has a count of ten or more. The V and J genes are TRBV5-1 and TRBJ2-2, with unresolved D. V lost 3 bases, J lost 4 bases, and 13 bases lay in between. The CDR3 is 15 amino acids. From germline, CDR1 is SGHRS and CDR2 YFSETQ. The CDR3 coding sequence is TGCGCCAGCAGCTGGCTCGGGTCGTTCACCGGGGAGCTGTTTTTT. Translated, it gives CASSWLGSFTGELFF.

The chain employs TRBV20-1 and TRBJ2-1, with D unresolved. Germline CDR1 reads DFQATT; CDR2 reads SNEGSKA (reference sequence). Trimming stripped 7 bases from V and 9 bases from J, with 13 bases between. CDR3 size: 11 residues. The CDR3 DNA sequence: TGCAGTGTAGACGGCGGCGTTGAGCAGTTCTTC. This translates into CSVDGGVEQFF.

CDR3 sequence: CASSASPPSEAYNEQFF. CDR3 sequence (DNA): TGTGCCAGCAGTGCCTCCCCCCCGTCGGAGGCATACAATGAGCAGTTCTTC. This chain joins TRBV2 and TRBJ2-1, with D possibly being TRBD2 (5 bases). CDR3 size: 17 residues. V lost 4 bases to trimming and J lost 4 bases, with 20 bases between them. Germline-derived CDR1 and CDR2 are SNHLY and FYNNEI.

V and J are TRBV4-2 and TRBJ2-3; the D is unclear. Germline V gene lookup returns CDR1 LGHNA and CDR2 YNFKEQ. V dropped 0 bases and J dropped 2 bases, with 9 bases sitting between them. CDR3 size: 15 residues. For the CDR3, the DNA is TGTGCCAGCAGCCAAGATTTCGCCCCCACAGATACGCAGTATTTT. This sequence encodes CASSQDFAPTDTQYF.

V is TRBV11-1 and J is TRBJ2-5; D is possibly TRBD2 (6 bases). The CDR3 is 13 amino acids. The ends were cut back, 4 bases at V and 3 bases at J, with 9 bases in the middle. Germline CDR1 reads SGHAT; CDR2 reads FQDESV (reference sequence). In DNA, the CDR3 is TGTGCCAGCAGCTCAGGCGGGGAAGAGACCCAGTACTTC. Translating it yields CASSSGGEETQYF.

The genes are TRBV10-2 and TRBJ1-1; D perhaps matches TRBD1 (5 bases). CDR1 and CDR2 from the germline V gene are WSHSY and SAAADI. Trimming left V 7 bases short and J 8 bases short, with 14 bases between. The CDR3 spans 12 residues. This CDR3 reads CASTMRGKEAFF. CDR3 in DNA: TGCGCCAGCACGATGCGGGGCAAGGAAGCTTTCTTT.

Comment on this clone: A read error may account for a junction end that differs from germline. V gene TRBV7-2 combines with J gene TRBJ2-7; 7 nucleotides match TRBD1. In germline, CDR1 is SGHTA, CDR2 FQGNSA. This CDR3 region has 13 residues. Here the CDR3 reads CASSPAGTARLRF. In DNA, the CDR3 is TGTGCCAGCAGTCCCGCCGGGACAGCACGGTTGCGCTTC. Full variable domain (remainder filled in from reference TRBV7-2 and TRBJ2-7): GAGVSQSPSNKVTEKGKDVELRCDPISGHTALYWYRQSLGQGLEFLIYFQGNSAPDKSGLPSDRFSAERTGGSVSTLTIQRTQQEDSAVYLCASSPAGTARLRFGPGTRLTVT.

The chain is built from TRBV5-4 and TRBJ1-1, with 7 bases lining up with TRBD1. The CDR3 contains 15 residues. The V and J ends lost 2 bases and 3 bases, in that order; junction bases with no gene match: 7. The V gene's germline CDR1 is SGHNT and CDR2 YYREEE (reference sequence). CDR3 amino acids: CASSFVRTGDTEAFF. The CDR3 bases are TGTGCCAGCAGCTTTGTACGTACAGGGGACACTGAAGCTTTCTTT.

V is TRBV14 and J is TRBJ1-2, with D perhaps TRBD1 (6 bases). CDR1 is SGHDN and CDR2 is FVKESK in the germline V gene. V lost 0 bases to trimming and J lost 4 bases, with 12 bases between them. The length of the CDR3 is 15 residues. This CDR3 reads CASSQDLGASYGYTF. CDR3 nucleotides: TGTGCCAGCAGCCAAGATCTGGGGGCAAGCTATGGCTACACCTTC.